The rows below give T cell receptor beta chains drawn from one sample of a study of PD-1 blockade in classical Hodgkin lymphoma. Measured with immunoSEQ multiplex PCR; TCRdb has only the in-frame clones, and not every one. The table has about 30,000 clones, approximately 83% seen once. The specimen comprised CD4+ T cells from blood, sampled at baseline. The receptors were gathered from a human donor with classical Hodgkin lymphoma. The CDR3 runs from the conserved cysteine through the conserved F or W. D genes are given only for firm matches.

CDR3 protein: CASSYSVGDNQETQYF
D gene: NA
V gene: TRBV6-5

CDR3 protein: CASSPGRAGSYGYTF
D gene: NA
V gene: TRBV18

CDR3 protein: CASRPTATNDQPQHF
D gene: NA
V gene: TRBV27

CDR3 protein: CASSYSVAGVYNEQFF
D gene: TRBD2
V gene: TRBV6-5

CDR3 protein: CASRTTGRARYNEQFF
D gene: NA
V gene: TRBV4-1

CDR3 protein: CASSLTSGSNEQFF
D gene: TRBD2
V gene: TRBV5-1

CDR3 protein: CASSGGTAALYEQYF
D gene: NA
V gene: TRBV2

CDR3 protein: CASSQIQGVGTEAFF
D gene: TRBD1
V gene: TRBV4-2

CDR3 protein: CASSQDRPDGYTF
D gene: NA
V gene: TRBV4-2

CDR3 protein: CASNSETGIVKNIQYF
D gene: TRBD1
V gene: TRBV5-8

CDR3 protein: CSVVSRLSDYGYTF
D gene: NA
V gene: TRBV29-1

CDR3 protein: CASSLARTGGIETQYF
D gene: TRBD1
V gene: TRBV11-2

CDR3 protein: CASSPRTGEAFF
D gene: NA
V gene: TRBV18

CDR3 protein: CASSLGGYGYTF
D gene: NA
V gene: TRBV7-9

CDR3 protein: CASSPGGEGNTIYF
D gene: NA
V gene: TRBV18

CDR3 protein: CASSLGGQGNGYTF
D gene: TRBD1
V gene: TRBV5-5

CDR3 protein: CASSLGISGSISYNEQFF
D gene: TRBD2
V gene: TRBV11-3

CDR3 protein: CASSLGGGSGRNNEQFF
D gene: TRBD2
V gene: TRBV5-1

CDR3 protein: CAWSVWDRQGKAFF
D gene: TRBD1
V gene: TRBV30

CDR3 protein: CASSLGGGRASYEQYF
D gene: NA
V gene: TRBV5-4

CDR3 protein: CASSLDGRDYGYTF
D gene: NA
V gene: TRBV7-2

CDR3 protein: CATSRVAGANYEQYF
D gene: TRBD2
V gene: TRBV15

CDR3 protein: CASSLGRSGNTIYF
D gene: NA
V gene: TRBV5-5

CDR3 protein: CASNRGGPSTDTQYF
D gene: NA
V gene: TRBV5-1

CDR3 protein: CASTKTGRNTEAFF
D gene: NA
V gene: TRBV6-6

CDR3 protein: CASTPGGNTGELFF
D gene: NA
V gene: TRBV7-9

CDR3 protein: CASSGGGTSNTEAFF
D gene: NA
V gene: TRBV5-1

CDR3 protein: CATTEGARTEAFF
D gene: TRBD1
V gene: TRBV19

CDR3 protein: CASSPINYGYTF
D gene: NA
V gene: TRBV6-6

CDR3 protein: CASSLGGQEKLFF
D gene: NA
V gene: TRBV7-2

CDR3 protein: CASSFEQGPQETQYF
D gene: NA
V gene: TRBV5-1

CDR3 protein: CASKQTGSGEQYF
D gene: TRBD1
V gene: TRBV6-6

CDR3 protein: CASSDEYTEAFF
D gene: NA
V gene: TRBV10-2

CDR3 protein: CASSSRSGNQPQHF
D gene: NA
V gene: TRBV7-2

CDR3 protein: CASSSRTSGSHEQYF
D gene: TRBD2
V gene: TRBV5-1

CDR3 protein: CASSEAIAYGYTF
D gene: NA
V gene: TRBV2

CDR3 protein: CASSSQRYNEQFF
D gene: NA
V gene: TRBV7-2

CDR3 protein: CASSWGQRWENTIYF
D gene: TRBD1
V gene: TRBV5-6

CDR3 protein: CASSDSDARRGTQYF
D gene: NA
V gene: TRBV2

CDR3 protein: CASGPRGGRQETQYF
D gene: TRBD2
V gene: TRBV9